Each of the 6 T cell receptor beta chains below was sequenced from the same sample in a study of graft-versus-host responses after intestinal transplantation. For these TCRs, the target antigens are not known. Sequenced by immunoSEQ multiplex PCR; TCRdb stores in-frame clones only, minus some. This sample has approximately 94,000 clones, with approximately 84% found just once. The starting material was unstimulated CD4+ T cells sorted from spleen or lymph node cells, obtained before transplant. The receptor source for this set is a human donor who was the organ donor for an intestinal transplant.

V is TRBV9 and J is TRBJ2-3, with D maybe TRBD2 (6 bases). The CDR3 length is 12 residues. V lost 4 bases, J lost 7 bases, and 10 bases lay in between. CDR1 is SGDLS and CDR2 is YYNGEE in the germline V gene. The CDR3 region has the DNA TGTGCCAGCAGCCCCGGGGGAAATACGCAGTATTTT. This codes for CASSPGGNTQYF. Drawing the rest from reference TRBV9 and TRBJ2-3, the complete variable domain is DSGVTQTPKHLITATGQRVTLRCSPRSGDLSVYWYQQSLDQGLQFLIQYYNGEERAKGNILERFSAQQFPDLHSELNLSSLELGDSALYFCASSPGGNTQYFGPGTRLTVL.

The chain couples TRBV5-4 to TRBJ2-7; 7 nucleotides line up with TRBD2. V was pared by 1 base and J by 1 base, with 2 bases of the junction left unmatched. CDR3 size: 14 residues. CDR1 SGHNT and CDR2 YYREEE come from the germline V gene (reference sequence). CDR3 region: CASSLWGGSYEQYF. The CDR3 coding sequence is TGTGCCAGCAGCTTGTGGGGAGGGTCCTACGAGCAGTACTTC.

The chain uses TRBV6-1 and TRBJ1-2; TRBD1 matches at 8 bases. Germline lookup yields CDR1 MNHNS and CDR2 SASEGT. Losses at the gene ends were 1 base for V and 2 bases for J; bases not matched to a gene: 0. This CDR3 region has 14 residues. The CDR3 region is CASSEGQGNYGYTF. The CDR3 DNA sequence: TGTGCCAGCAGTGAAGGACAGGGGAACTATGGCTACACCTTC.

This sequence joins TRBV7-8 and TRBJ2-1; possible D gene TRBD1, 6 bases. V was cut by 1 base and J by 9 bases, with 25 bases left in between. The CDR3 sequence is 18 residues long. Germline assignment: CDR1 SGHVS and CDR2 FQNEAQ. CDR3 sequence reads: CASSLERPGTRWSGEQFF. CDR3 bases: TGTGCCAGCAGCTTAGAGCGGCCCGGGACAAGGTGGTCGGGTGAGCAGTTCTTC. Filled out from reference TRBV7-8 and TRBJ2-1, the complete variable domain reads GAGVSQSPRYKVAKRGQDVALRCDPISGHVSLFWYQQALGQGPEFLTYFQNEAQLDKSGLPSDRFFAERPEGSVSTLKIQRTQQEDSAVYLCASSLERPGTRWSGEQFFGPGTRLTVL.

The CDR3 bases are TGCGCCAGCAGCGTTGCCAGGTCCTATGGCTACACCTTC. Its translation is CASSVARSYGYTF. The chain carries TRBV5-1 and TRBJ1-2; D unresolved. The germline gives CDR1 SGHRS, CDR2 YFSETQ. CDR3 size: 13 residues. The germline V and J ends were trimmed by 4 bases and 4 bases, with 11 bases remaining between them. The whole variable domain, filled in from reference TRBV5-1 and TRBJ1-2, reads KAGVTQTPRYLIKTRGQQVTLSCSPISGHRSVSWYQQTPGQGLQFLFEYFSETQRNKGNFPGRFSGRQFSNSRSEMNVSTLELGDSALYLCASSVARSYGYTFGSGTRLTVV.

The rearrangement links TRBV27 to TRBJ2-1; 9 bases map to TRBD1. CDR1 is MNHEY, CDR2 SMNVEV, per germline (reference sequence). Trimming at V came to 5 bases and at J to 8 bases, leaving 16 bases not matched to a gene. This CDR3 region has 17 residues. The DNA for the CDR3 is TGTGCCAGCAGTCGAATTTCCGGGACAGGGAATCAACATGAGCAGTTCTTC. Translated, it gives CASSRISGTGNQHEQFF.